These 2 T cell receptor beta chains were sequenced from one sample in a study of blood T cells in healthy people across ages. A second PCR, run for roughly 7 to 11 cycles, used a sample-barcoded 5' primer plus a J-beta primer mix. TCRdb independently ran MiXCR on the 5' RACE reads; one entry per CDR3 protein. The data show some 1,500,000 distinct CDR3 sequences, with approximately 42% seen just once and approximately 4% held by the top ten. Sequencing was carried out using blood. Receptors were obtained from a young woman in good health.

The gene calls are TRBV9 and TRBJ2-1; 7 nucleotides line up with TRBD2. The length of the CDR3 is 15 residues. V dropped 5 bases and J dropped 8; count of bases not matched to a gene: 13. Germline CDR1 is SGDLS and CDR2 is YYNGEE. The CDR3 spells CASSTSPAGSYEQFF. In DNA, the CDR3 is TGTGCCAGCAGTACGAGCCCAGCGGGATCATATGAGCAGTTCTTC.

The V gene is TRBV20-1, the J gene TRBJ2-3; TRBD2 aligns across 12 bases. The CDR3 is made up of 15 amino acids. CDR1 DFQATT and CDR2 SNEGSKA come from the germline V gene (reference sequence). V was clipped by 0 bases and J by 14 bases; unmatched bases: 12. In DNA form, the CDR3 reads TGCAGTGCTAGAGATCCGCTAGCGGGAGGGCAGGTTCCGTATTTT. It yields the protein CSARDPLAGGQVPYF.